A single sample gave rise to the 23 T cell receptor beta chains below, sequenced in a study of blood T cell repertoires in COVID-19. Data came from immunoSEQ multiplex PCR; TCRdb stores just in-frame clones and leaves some out. Of 150,000 to 200,000 clones listed, around 81% are singletons. The sequencing input was peripheral blood. Receptors originate from a woman older than 75 with COVID-19, enrolled during active disease.

The rearrangement links TRBV11-3 to TRBJ1-5, with a possible D match to TRBD1 (6 bases). Trimming took 0 bases from V and 2 from J, leaving 14 bases between them. Germline V gene lookup returns CDR1 SGHNT and CDR2 YENEEA. This CDR3 is 17 amino acids long. The CDR3: CASSLDLGAWGNQPQHF. As DNA, the CDR3 is TGTGCCAGCAGCTTAGATTTGGGGGCCTGGGGCAATCAGCCCCAGCATTTT.

The chain joins TRBV5-1 to TRBJ2-3; 7 bases match TRBD2. Germline assignment: CDR1 SGHRS and CDR2 YFSETQ. J was trimmed by 3 bases and V by 4 bases; bases with no gene match: 5. CDR3 length equals 14 residues. DNA of the CDR3: TGCGCCAGCAGCCCCGGGACTATTACAGATACGCAGTATTTT. It codes for CASSPGTITDTQYF.

There are many counts of this clone. J is TRBJ2-1 and V is TRBV4-1, with unresolved D. This CDR3 is 17 amino acids long. Germline lookup yields CDR1 MGHRA and CDR2 YSYEKL. Deletions cut 0 bases from V and 4 bases from J, with 16 bases between. CDR3 amino acids: CASSQEVERGAYNEQFF. The CDR3, as DNA: TGCGCCAGCAGCCAAGAGGTTGAGCGAGGAGCTTACAATGAGCAGTTCTTC.

V gene TRBV15 combines with J gene TRBJ2-5; possible D gene TRBD1, 7 bases. Germline V gives CDR1 LNHNV, CDR2 YYDKDF (reference sequence). This CDR3 is 13 amino acids long. The V end lost 2 bases, the J end lost 4 bases, and 8 bases lay between the germline ends. This CDR3 is CATSRQGGETQYF. Written as DNA, the CDR3 is TGTGCCACCAGCAGACAGGGGGGAGAGACCCAGTACTTC.

J is TRBJ2-6 and V is TRBV27; TRBD1 is a possible D gene (7 bases). Germline V gene data show CDR1 as MNHEY and CDR2 as SMNVEV (reference sequence). CDR3 length: 16 residues. The V end lost 7 bases, the J end lost 0 bases, and 13 bases lay between the germline ends. The CDR3 reads CASTPRGASGANVLTF. DNA for the CDR3: TGTGCCAGCACCCCCAGGGGGGCCTCTGGGGCCAACGTCCTGACTTTC.

The gene calls are TRBV27 and TRBJ1-4, with D unclear. Germline values: CDR1 MNHEY, CDR2 SMNVEV (reference sequence). With 6 bases removed from V and 3 bases from J, the gap between germline ends came to 8 bases. The CDR3 is 13 residues long. CDR3 loop: CASSTRANEKLFF. CDR3 DNA sequence: TGTGCCAGCAGCACCCGGGCTAATGAAAAACTGTTTTTT. The full variable domain, in which reference TRBV27 and TRBJ1-4 provide the parts outside the CDR3, is EAQVTQNPRYLITVTGKKLTVTCSQNMNHEYMSWYRQDPGLGLRQIYYSMNVEVTDKGDVPEGYKVSRKEKRNFPLILESPSPNQTSLYFCASSTRANEKLFFGSGTQLSVL.

This chain joins TRBV20-1 and TRBJ1-2; D remains ambiguous. The CDR3 runs to 13 residues. CDR1 DFQATT and CDR2 SNEGSKA come from the germline V gene (reference sequence). The V end lost 3 bases, the J end lost 1 base, and 9 bases lay between the germline ends. CDR3: CSASTRGNYGYTF. The CDR3 DNA is TGCAGTGCTAGTACGCGAGGTAACTATGGCTACACCTTC.

The chain recombines TRBV10-3 with TRBJ1-1; 10 nucleotides line up with TRBD1. The CDR3 has 15 residues. Germline V gives CDR1 ENHRY, CDR2 SYGVKD. The ends lost 4 bases at V and 1 base at J; junction bases unmatched: 3. DNA for the CDR3: TGTGCCATCAGTGTGAGGACAGGGGGGAACACTGAAGCTTTCTTT. It is translated as CAISVRTGGNTEAFF.

This clone was counted between two and nine times. The chain has TRBV19 and TRBJ1-3; 9 bases align to TRBD1. CDR1 LNHDA and CDR2 SQIVND come from the germline V gene (reference sequence). The CDR3 runs to 16 residues. With 4 bases clipped from V and 3 bases from J, the junction kept 7 bases outside the gene matches. The CDR3: CASSNSGQGGGNTIYF. The CDR3 DNA sequence: TGTGCCAGTAGTAATTCGGGACAGGGAGGTGGAAACACCATATATTTT.

The chain couples TRBV9 to TRBJ2-3, with D possibly TRBD2 on 6 matching bases. V dropped 3 bases and J dropped 0 bases, with 11 bases sitting between them. This CDR3 is 15 amino acids long. Germline V gene lookup returns CDR1 SGDLS and CDR2 YYNGEE. The CDR3, as DNA: TGTGCCAGCAGCGGCGGGGCTCCTAGCACAGATACGCAGTATTTT. It encodes CASSGGAPSTDTQYF. Full variable domain (rest looked up from reference TRBV9 and TRBJ2-3): DSGVTQTPKHLITATGQRVTLRCSPRSGDLSVYWYQQSLDQGLQFLIQYYNGEERAKGNILERFSAQQFPDLHSELNLSSLELGDSALYFCASSGGAPSTDTQYFGPGTRLTVL.

The chain links TRBV9 to TRBJ1-2, with a possible D match to TRBD1 (5 bases). Per the germline V gene, CDR1 is SGDLS and CDR2 is YYNGEE. V was shortened by 4 bases and J by 4 bases, with 17 bases between the two germline ends. The CDR3 is 15 residues long. CDR3 loop: CASSPRDGWFYGYTF. In DNA form, the CDR3 reads TGTGCCAGCAGCCCGCGGGACGGCTGGTTCTATGGCTACACCTTC. Variable domain in full (rest from reference TRBV9 and TRBJ1-2): DSGVTQTPKHLITATGQRVTLRCSPRSGDLSVYWYQQSLDQGLQFLIQYYNGEERAKGNILERFSAQQFPDLHSELNLSSLELGDSALYFCASSPRDGWFYGYTFGSGTRLTVV.

The chain links TRBV4-2 to TRBJ2-3; TRBD2 matches at 11 bases. Per germline, CDR1 LGHNA and CDR2 YNFKEQ. This CDR3 comprises 18 residues. V shed 0 bases, J shed 2 bases, and the junction held 7 bases outside the gene matches. The CDR3 region has the DNA TGTGCCAGCAGCCAAGATCAGGCTAGCGGGGGGTCCACAGATACGCAGTATTTT. Amino acids: CASSQDQASGGSTDTQYF.

The chain recombines TRBV5-1 with TRBJ2-3; D not certain. From germline, CDR1 is SGHRS and CDR2 YFSETQ. The CDR3 is 14 residues long. Trimming shortened V by 4 bases and J by 0 bases, and 9 bases separated the two germline ends. CDR3 residues: CASSGDSSTDTQYF. As DNA, the CDR3 is TGCGCCAGCAGCGGCGACTCCAGCACAGATACGCAGTATTTT.

J is TRBJ1-5 and V is TRBV18; tentative D call: TRBD1 (5 bases). The CDR3 extends over 15 amino acids. Germline V gene data show CDR1 as KGHSH and CDR2 as LQKENI. Trimming removed 2 bases from V and 1 base from J, with 9 bases in between. This chain's CDR3 is CASSPNRQSNQPQHF. The DNA of the CDR3 is TGTGCCAGCTCACCAAATCGACAGAGCAATCAGCCCCAGCATTTT.

This rearrangement joins TRBV7-2 to TRBJ2-7, with 7 bases aligning to TRBD2. CDR1 and CDR2 (germline): SGHTA, FQGNSA. The CDR3 totals 15 residues. V lost 1 base and J lost 2; bases outside the gene matches: 5. The CDR3: CASSLVSSGPYEQYF. CDR3 in DNA: TGTGCCAGCAGCTTAGTGTCTAGCGGTCCCTACGAGCAGTACTTC.

This chain connects TRBV28 to TRBJ1-5; the D is unclear. The CDR3 is 14 amino acids. Trimming pared 3 bases from V and 1 base from J, leaving 7 bases between. Germline CDR1 is MDHEN and CDR2 is SYDVKM. CDR3 sequence reads: CASSLNLSNQPQHF. CDR3 DNA sequence: TGTGCCAGCAGTTTGAATCTAAGCAATCAGCCCCAGCATTTT.

This chain links TRBV6-1 with TRBJ1-1; 7 bases line up with TRBD1. Trimming at V came to 1 base and at J to 11 bases, leaving 7 bases not matched to a gene. CDR3 length: 13 residues. In germline, CDR1 is MNHNS, CDR2 SASEGT. The CDR3 reads CASSEDQGVRAFF. DNA of the CDR3: TGTGCCAGCAGTGAAGATCAGGGGGTAAGGGCTTTCTTT.

The chain has TRBV5-6 and TRBJ1-1, with no clear D. V lost 0 bases, J lost 3 bases, and 15 bases lay in between. The CDR3 is 16 residues long. The germline CDR1 and CDR2 sequences are SGHDT and YYEEEE. The CDR3 region has the DNA TGTGCCAGCAGCTTGGCCCCGGCGGCGAGGCACACTGAAGCTTTCTTT. This encodes CASSLAPAARHTEAFF.

This sequence joins TRBV5-6 and TRBJ1-3; D is unclear. The germline CDR1 and CDR2 sequences are SGHDT and YYEEEE. The germline V and J ends were trimmed by 0 bases and 3 bases, with 16 bases remaining between them. The CDR3 is 17 residues long. CDR3 DNA: TGTGCCAGCAGCTTGGCCTACGAGGCGGAGTATGGAAACACCATATATTTT. Translating it yields CASSLAYEAEYGNTIYF.

This clone occurred once. The V and J genes are TRBV30 and TRBJ2-7; D possibly corresponds to TRBD1 (6 bases). This CDR3 has 14 amino acids. Trimming pared 1 base from V and 1 base from J, leaving 11 bases between. The V gene's germline CDR1 is GTSNPN and CDR2 SVGIG (reference sequence). In DNA, the CDR3 is TGTGCCTGGAGTGCTTTCAGGGGATCCTACGAGCAGTACTTC. Encoded protein: CAWSAFRGSYEQYF.

The chain employs TRBV28 and TRBJ2-1, with 11 positions matching TRBD2. The CDR3 is made up of 16 amino acids. Germline V lookup: CDR1 MDHEN, CDR2 SYDVKM. Unmatched junction bases numbered 4, after V lost 6 bases and J lost 0 bases. CDR3 in amino acids: CASRTSGASSYNEQFF. In DNA form, the CDR3 reads TGTGCCAGCAGGACTAGCGGGGCCAGCTCCTACAATGAGCAGTTCTTC. The full variable domain, rest sourced from reference TRBV28 and TRBJ2-1, is DVKVTQSSRYLVKRTGEKVFLECVQDMDHENMFWYRQDPGLGLRLIYFSYDVKMKEKGDIPEGYSVSREKKERFSLILESASTNQTSMYLCASRTSGASSYNEQFFGPGTRLTVL.

This sequence joins TRBV6-5 and TRBJ1-2, with a tentative D call TRBD1 (6 bases). In germline, CDR1 is MNHEY, CDR2 SVGAGI. The V and J ends lost 5 bases and 4 bases respectively, with 11 bases between them. This CDR3 is 13 amino acids long. The CDR3 nucleotides are TGTGCCAGCAGTCGGGGGGCCCCCTATGGCTACACCTTC. This gives the protein CASSRGAPYGYTF.

This clone is a singleton in its sample. The rearrangement uses TRBV19 and TRBJ2-5, with 8 bases that match TRBD1. With 5 bases clipped from V and 3 bases from J, the junction kept 8 bases outside the gene matches. CDR3 length equals 15 residues. CDR1 is LNHDA and CDR2 is SQIVND in the germline V gene (reference sequence). The CDR3, as DNA: TGTGCCAGTAGTGCGACAGGGGACCTTAAAGAGACCCAGTACTTC. Its protein product is CASSATGDLKETQYF.